This T cell receptor beta chain was retrieved from a study of blood T cells in healthy people across ages. Regarding the study as a whole: Diversity of TCR beta per million T cells declined in a roughly linear way with age.

This clonotype was detected a few times. Antigen specificity is unknown. Alongside a J-beta primer mix, a sample-barcoded 5' primer served in a second PCR lasting roughly 6 to 12 cycles. A minimum of 2.5 million CDR3-containing paired-end reads was obtained for each sample. TCRdb re-derived calls from the 5' RACE reads in MiXCR, one entry per CDR3 protein. Here the sample spans 950,000 to 1,200,000 distinct CDR3 sequences, more than 30% being singletons. CDR3 length: 18 residues. Looked up from germline, CDR1 is LGHNA and CDR2 is YSLEER. Trimming pared 2 bases from V and 4 bases from J, leaving 21 bases between.

The sequencing input was blood. The origin of this receptor is a man in his late teens or twenties in good health. This chain connects TRBV4-3 to TRBJ1-5; no clear D gene. The CDR3 DNA follows: TGCGCCAGCAGCCAAAATCTTGTTGGTACAGCAGTTAATCAGCCCCAGCATTTT. Its protein is CASSQNLVGTAVNQPQHF.